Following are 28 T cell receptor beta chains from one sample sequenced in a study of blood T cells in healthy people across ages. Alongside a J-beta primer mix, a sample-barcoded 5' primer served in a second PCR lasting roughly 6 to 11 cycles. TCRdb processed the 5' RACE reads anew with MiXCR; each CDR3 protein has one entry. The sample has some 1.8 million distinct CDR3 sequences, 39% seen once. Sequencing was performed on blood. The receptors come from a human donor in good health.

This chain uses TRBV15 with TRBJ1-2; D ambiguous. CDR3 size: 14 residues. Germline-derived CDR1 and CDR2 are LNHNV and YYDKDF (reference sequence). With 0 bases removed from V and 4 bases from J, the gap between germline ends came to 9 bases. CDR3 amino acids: CATSRDDLGYGYTF. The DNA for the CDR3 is TGTGCCACCAGCAGAGATGACTTAGGCTATGGCTACACCTTC.

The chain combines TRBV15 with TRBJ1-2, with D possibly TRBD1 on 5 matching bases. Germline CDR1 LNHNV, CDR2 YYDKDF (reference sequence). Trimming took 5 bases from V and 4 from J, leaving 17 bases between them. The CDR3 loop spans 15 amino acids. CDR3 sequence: CATSLGPPGGYGYTF. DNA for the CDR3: TGTGCCACCAGCTTAGGCCCTCCGGGGGGCTATGGCTACACCTTC.

The CDR3 here is CASSQAPLPYEQYF. DNA of the CDR3: TGTGCCAGCAGCCAAGCCCCCCTCCCTTACGAGCAGTACTTC. The genes are TRBV14 and TRBJ2-7; D gene ambiguous. The CDR3 loop spans 14 amino acids. Germline V CDR1 and CDR2: SGHDN, FVKESK. Trimming shortened V by 1 base and J by 4 bases, and 11 bases separated the two germline ends.

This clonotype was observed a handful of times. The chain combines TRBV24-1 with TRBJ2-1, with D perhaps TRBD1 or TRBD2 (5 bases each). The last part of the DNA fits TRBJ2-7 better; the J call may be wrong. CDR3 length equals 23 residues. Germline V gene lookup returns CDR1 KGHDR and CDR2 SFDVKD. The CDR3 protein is CATSETSATANKPGRGAYNEQYF. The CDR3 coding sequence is TGTGCCACCAGTGAAACTTCAGCGACTGCTAACAAACCGGGAAGGGGCGCCTACAATGAGCAGTACTTC.

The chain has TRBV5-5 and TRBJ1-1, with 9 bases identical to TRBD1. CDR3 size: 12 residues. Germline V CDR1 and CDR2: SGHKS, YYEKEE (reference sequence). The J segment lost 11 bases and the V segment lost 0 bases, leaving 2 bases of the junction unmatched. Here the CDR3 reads CASSLGTGDAFF. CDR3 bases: TGTGCCAGCAGCTTGGGGACAGGGGATGCTTTCTTT.

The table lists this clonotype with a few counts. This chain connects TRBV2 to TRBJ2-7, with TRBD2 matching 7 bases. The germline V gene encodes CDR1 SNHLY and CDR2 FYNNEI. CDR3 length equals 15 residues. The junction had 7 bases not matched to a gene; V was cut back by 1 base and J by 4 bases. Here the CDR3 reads CASSEGVTSDYEQYF. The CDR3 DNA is TGTGCCAGCAGTGAAGGTGTAACTAGCGATTACGAGCAGTACTTC.

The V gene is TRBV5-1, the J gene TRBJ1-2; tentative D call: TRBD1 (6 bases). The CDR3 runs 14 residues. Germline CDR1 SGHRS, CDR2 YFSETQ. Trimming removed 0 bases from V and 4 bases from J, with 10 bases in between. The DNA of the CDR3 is TGCGCCAGCAGCTTGGATGGGGACACCTATGGCTACACCTTC. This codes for CASSLDGDTYGYTF.

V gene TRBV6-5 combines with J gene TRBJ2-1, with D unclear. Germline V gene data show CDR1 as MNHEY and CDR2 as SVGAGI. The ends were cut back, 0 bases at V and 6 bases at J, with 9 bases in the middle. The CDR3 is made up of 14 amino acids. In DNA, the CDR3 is TGTGCCAGCAGTTACTCGAAGTCGGGCAATGAGCAGTTCTTC. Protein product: CASSYSKSGNEQFF.

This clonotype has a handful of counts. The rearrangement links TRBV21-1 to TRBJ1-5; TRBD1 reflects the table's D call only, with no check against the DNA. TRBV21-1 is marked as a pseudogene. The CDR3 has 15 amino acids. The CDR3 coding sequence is TGTGCCAGCAGCAGTACTTACAGGGGGAGTCAGCCCCAGCATTTT. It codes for CASSSTYRGSQPQHF.

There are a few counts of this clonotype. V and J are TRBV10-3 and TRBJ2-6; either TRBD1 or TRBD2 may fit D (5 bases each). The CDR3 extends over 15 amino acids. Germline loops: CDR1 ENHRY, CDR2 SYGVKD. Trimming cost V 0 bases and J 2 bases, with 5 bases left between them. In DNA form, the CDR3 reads TGTGCCATCAGTGAGTCGGGGGCTGGGGCCAACGTCCTGACTTTC. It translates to CAISESGAGANVLTF.

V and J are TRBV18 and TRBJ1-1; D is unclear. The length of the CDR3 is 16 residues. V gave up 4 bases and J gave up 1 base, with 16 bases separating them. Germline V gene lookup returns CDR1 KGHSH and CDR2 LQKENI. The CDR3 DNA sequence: TGTGCCAGCTCACTACGACAAGCGGCAGCGAACACTGAAGCTTTCTTT. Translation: CASSLRQAAANTEAFF.

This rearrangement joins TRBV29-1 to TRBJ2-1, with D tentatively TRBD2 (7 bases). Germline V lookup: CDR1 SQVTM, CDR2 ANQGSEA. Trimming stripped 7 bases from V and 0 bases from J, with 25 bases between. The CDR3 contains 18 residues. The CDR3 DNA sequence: TGCAGCGCAAAGCGGGGTCAACAGGGAGGGAGCTCCTACAATGAGCAGTTCTTC. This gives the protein CSAKRGQQGGSSYNEQFF.

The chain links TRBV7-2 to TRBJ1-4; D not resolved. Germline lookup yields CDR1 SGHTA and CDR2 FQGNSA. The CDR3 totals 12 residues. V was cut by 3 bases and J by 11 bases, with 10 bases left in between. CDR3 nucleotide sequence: TGTGCCAGCAGCTTTGGACGGGCGAAACTGTTTTTT. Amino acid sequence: CASSFGRAKLFF.

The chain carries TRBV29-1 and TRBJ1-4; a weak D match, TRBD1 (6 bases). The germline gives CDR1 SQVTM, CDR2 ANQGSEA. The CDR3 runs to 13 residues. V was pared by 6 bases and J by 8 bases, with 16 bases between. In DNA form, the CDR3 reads TGCAGCGTCCAGGGGCAATTTCGGGAAAAACTGTTTTTT. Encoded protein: CSVQGQFREKLFF.

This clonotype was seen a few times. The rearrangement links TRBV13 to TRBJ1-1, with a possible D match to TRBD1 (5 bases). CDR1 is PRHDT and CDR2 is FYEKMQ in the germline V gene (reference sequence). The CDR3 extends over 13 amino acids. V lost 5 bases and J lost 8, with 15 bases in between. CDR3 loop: CASSPGHHREAFF. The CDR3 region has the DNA TGTGCCAGCAGCCCTGGACACCACAGGGAAGCTTTCTTT.

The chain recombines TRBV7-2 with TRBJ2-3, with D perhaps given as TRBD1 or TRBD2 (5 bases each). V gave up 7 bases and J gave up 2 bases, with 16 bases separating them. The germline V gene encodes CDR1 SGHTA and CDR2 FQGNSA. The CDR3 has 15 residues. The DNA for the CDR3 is TGTGCCAGCAAGGGCGAGTGGGGGAACACAGATACGCAGTATTTT. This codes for CASKGEWGNTDTQYF.

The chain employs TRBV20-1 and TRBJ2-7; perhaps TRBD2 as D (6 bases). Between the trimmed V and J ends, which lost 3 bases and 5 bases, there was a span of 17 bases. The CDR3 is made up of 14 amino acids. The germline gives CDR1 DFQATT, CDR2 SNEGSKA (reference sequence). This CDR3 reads CSASVGASVNEQYF. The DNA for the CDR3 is TGCAGTGCTAGCGTCGGGGCTAGCGTGAACGAGCAGTACTTC.

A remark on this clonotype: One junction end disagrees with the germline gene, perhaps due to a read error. CDR3: CVSNPGQVQETQYF. In DNA form, the CDR3 reads TGTGTCAGCAACCCGGGACAGGTCCAAGAGACCCAGTACTTC. The V and J genes are TRBV7-2 and TRBJ2-5, with TRBD1 matching 8 bases. Germline V lookup: CDR1 SGHTA, CDR2 FQGNSA. CDR3 length: 14 residues.

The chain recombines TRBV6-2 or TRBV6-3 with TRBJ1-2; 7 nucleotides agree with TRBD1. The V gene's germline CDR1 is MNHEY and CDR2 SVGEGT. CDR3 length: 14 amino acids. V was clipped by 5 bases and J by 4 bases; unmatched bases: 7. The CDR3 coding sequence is TGTGCCAGCAGTGCTAGGACAGGACGCTATGGCTACACCTTC. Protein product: CASSARTGRYGYTF.

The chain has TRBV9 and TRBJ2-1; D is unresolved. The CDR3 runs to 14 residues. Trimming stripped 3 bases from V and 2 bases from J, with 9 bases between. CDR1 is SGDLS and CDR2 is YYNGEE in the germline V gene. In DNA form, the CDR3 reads TGTGCCAGCAGCGCCTCCGACGCCTACAATGAGCAGTTCTTC. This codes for CASSASDAYNEQFF. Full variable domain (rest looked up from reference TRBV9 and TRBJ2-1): DSGVTQTPKHLITATGQRVTLRCSPRSGDLSVYWYQQSLDQGLQFLIQYYNGEERAKGNILERFSAQQFPDLHSELNLSSLELGDSALYFCASSASDAYNEQFFGPGTRLTVL.

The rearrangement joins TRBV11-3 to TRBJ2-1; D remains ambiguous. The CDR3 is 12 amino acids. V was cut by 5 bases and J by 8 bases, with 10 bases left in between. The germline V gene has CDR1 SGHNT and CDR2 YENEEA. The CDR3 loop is CASSPEVDEQFF. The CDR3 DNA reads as TGTGCCAGCAGCCCAGAGGTCGATGAGCAGTTCTTC.

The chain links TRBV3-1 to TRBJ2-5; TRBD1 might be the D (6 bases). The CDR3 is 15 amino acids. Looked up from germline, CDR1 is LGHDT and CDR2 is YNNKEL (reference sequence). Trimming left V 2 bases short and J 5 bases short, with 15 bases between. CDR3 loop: CASSQQPGGPETQYF. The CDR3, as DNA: TGTGCCAGCAGCCAACAACCTGGGGGCCCGGAGACCCAGTACTTC.

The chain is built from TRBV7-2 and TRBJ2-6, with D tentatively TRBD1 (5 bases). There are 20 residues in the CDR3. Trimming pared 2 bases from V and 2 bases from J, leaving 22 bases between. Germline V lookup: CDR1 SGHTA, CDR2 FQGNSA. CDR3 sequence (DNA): TGTGCCAGCAGCTTAAGATACACAGGTTATTCCTACACTGGGGCCAACGTCCTGACTTTC. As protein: CASSLRYTGYSYTGANVLTF.

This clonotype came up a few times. CDR3 protein: CASGLVSGVQETQYF. As DNA, the CDR3 is TGTGCTAGTGGTTTGGTGTCGGGAGTACAAGAGACCCAGTACTTC. V gene TRBV12-5 combines with J gene TRBJ2-5, with D maybe TRBD2 (6 bases). V gave up 0 bases and J gave up 2 bases, with 10 bases separating them. Germline CDR1 LGHNT, CDR2 FRNRAP. This CDR3 region has 15 residues.

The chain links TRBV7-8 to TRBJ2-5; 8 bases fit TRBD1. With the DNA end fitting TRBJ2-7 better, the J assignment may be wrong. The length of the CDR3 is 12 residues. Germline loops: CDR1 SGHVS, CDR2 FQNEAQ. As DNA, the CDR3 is TGTGCCAGCAGCCCAGGGGGCACCGAGCAGTACTTC. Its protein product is CASSPGGTEQYF.

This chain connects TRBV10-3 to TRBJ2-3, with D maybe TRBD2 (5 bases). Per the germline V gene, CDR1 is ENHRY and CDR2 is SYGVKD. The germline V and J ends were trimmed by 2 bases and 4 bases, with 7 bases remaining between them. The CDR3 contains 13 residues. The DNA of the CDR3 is TGTGCCATCAGTGAGACTAGACCAGATACGCAGTATTTT. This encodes CAISETRPDTQYF.

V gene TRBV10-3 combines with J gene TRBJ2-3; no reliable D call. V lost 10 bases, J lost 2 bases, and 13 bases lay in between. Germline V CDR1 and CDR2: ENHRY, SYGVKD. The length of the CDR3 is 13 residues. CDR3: CATAALDTDTQYF. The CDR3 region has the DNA TGTGCCACGGCAGCTTTAGACACAGATACGCAGTATTTT.

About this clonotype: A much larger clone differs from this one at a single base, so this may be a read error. The CDR3 here is CASSVAGANVPTF. CDR3 DNA: TGTGCCAGCAGCGTAGCTGGGGCCAACGTCCCGACTTTC. The chain recombines TRBV9 with TRBJ2-6; possibly TRBD1 for D (5 bases). The CDR3 length is 13 residues. Looked up from germline, CDR1 is SGDLS and CDR2 is YYNGEE.